Sequencing of this T cell receptor beta chain was carried out in a study of Tregs in tolerant kidney transplant recipients. Points on this clone: Its antigen is unidentified.

Profiled with immunoSEQ multiplex PCR; TCRdb holds only in-frame clones, not every one. The data show about 240,000 clones, more than 65% seen once. Thawed PBMCs were FACS-sorted into unstimulated CD4+CD25+CD127- regulatory T cells, CD4+CD25- non-regulatory cells, CD4 and CD8 cells. Study-wide results and limits: Tregs expanded with activated donor B cells seemed most donor-specific. Findings come from small patient numbers and require larger validation.

CDR1 is SGHTA, CDR2 FQGNSA, per germline. CDR3 length: 14 residues. V was clipped by 6 bases and J by 4 bases, with 13 bases between them. The specimen sequenced was CD4+ T cells from blood. This chain links TRBV7-2 with TRBJ1-5; D gene uncertain. The receptor was isolated from a human donor in good health. CDR3 region: CASSQGRNNQPQHF. CDR3 DNA sequence: TGTGCCAGCAGTCAAGGCCGGAATAATCAGCCCCAGCATTTT.